One sample yielded the 6 T cell receptor beta chains listed below, sequenced in a study of T cell repertoires in cytomegalovirus infection. TCRdb analysed the reads with MiXCR anew, one entry per CDR3 protein. The table shows 600,000 to 700,000 distinct CDR3 sequences, with around 30% occurring only once. Their antigens are not known. The source material was cultured PBMCs, sampled from culture after CMV antigen stimulation. The origin of the receptors is a human donor in good health (CMV status not recorded). Some clones in this sample may be carry-over from other donors' samples.

The rearrangement uses TRBV15 and TRBJ1-4; no definite D call. The CDR3 contains 15 residues. V lost 3 bases and J lost 7, with 15 bases in between. Germline-derived CDR1 and CDR2 are LNHNV and YYDKDF (reference sequence). The CDR3 nucleotides are TGTGCCACCAGCAGGAGCCGGTCGGCGGGTGAAAAACTGTTTTTT. Its protein is CATSRSRSAGEKLFF.

The gene calls are TRBV6-1 and TRBJ2-6; D ambiguous. There are 15 residues in the CDR3. V gave up 0 bases and J gave up 2 bases, with 5 bases separating them. The germline CDR1 and CDR2 sequences are MNHNS and SASEGT. CDR3 protein: CASSEALAGANVLTF. The DNA for the CDR3 is TGTGCCAGCAGTGAAGCCTTAGCTGGGGCCAACGTCCTGACTTTC.

This clonotype was recorded only once. This chain joins TRBV4-1 and TRBJ1-3, with D perhaps TRBD1 (5 bases). This CDR3 comprises 16 residues. Germline CDR1 reads MGHRA; CDR2 reads YSYEKL. V lost 2 bases to trimming and J lost 0 bases, with 11 bases between them. The DNA for the CDR3 is TGCGCCAGCAGCCAACCGGGACGGGACTCTGGAAACACCATATATTTT. This translates into CASSQPGRDSGNTIYF.

In DNA form, the CDR3 reads TGTGCCAGCAGCCTTATTTTGGACACTGAAGCTTTCTTT. It codes for CASSLILDTEAFF. This chain links TRBV14 with TRBJ1-1; D not resolved. The germline gives CDR1 SGHDN, CDR2 FVKESK. The CDR3 contains 13 residues. With 4 bases removed from V and 3 bases from J, the gap between germline ends came to 9 bases. The whole variable domain, remainder taken from reference TRBV14 and TRBJ1-1, is EAGVTQFPSHSVIEKGQTVTLRCDPISGHDNLYWYRRVMGKEIKFLLHFVKESKQDESGMPNNRFLAERTGGTYSTLKVQPAELEDSGVYFCASSLILDTEAFFGQGTRLTVV.

The chain has TRBV6-2 or TRBV6-3 and TRBJ2-3; D gene unclear. With 2 bases removed from V and 2 bases from J, the gap between germline ends came to 8 bases. This CDR3 contains 14 residues. CDR1 and CDR2 (germline): MNHEY, SVGEGT. CDR3 in DNA: TGTGCCAGCAGTTACCGAGACCACACAGATACGCAGTATTTT. Translating gives CASSYRDHTDTQYF.

This clonotype was observed at least ten times. This chain connects TRBV12-3 or TRBV12-4 to TRBJ2-1; unclear D gene. V was clipped by 3 bases and J by 6 bases, with 3 bases between them. The CDR3 length is 11 residues. The CDR3: CASSFSNEQFF. As DNA, the CDR3 is TGTGCCAGCAGTTTTAGCAATGAGCAGTTCTTC.